Following are 32 T cell receptor beta chains from one sample sequenced in a study of fetal regulatory T cell absence and autoimmunity. The repertoire was sequenced with immunoSEQ multiplex PCR; TCRdb's copy has only in-frame clones and lacks some. Here the sample spans 95,000 to 100,000 clones, roughly 78% being singletons. Sequenced material: pancreas tissue. These receptors all come from a male donor with IPEX syndrome.

J is TRBJ2-1 and V is TRBV4-3; TRBD2 matches at 10 bases. V shed 3 bases, J shed 2 bases, and the junction held 1 base outside the gene matches. CDR3 size: 15 residues. In germline, CDR1 is LGHNA, CDR2 YSLEER. The CDR3 here is CASSQGLATYNEQFF. For the CDR3, the DNA is TGCGCCAGCAGCCAGGGACTAGCGACCTACAATGAGCAGTTCTTC.

The chain recombines TRBV10-2 with TRBJ2-5; D is unclear. Trimming left V 6 bases short and J 7 bases short, with 15 bases between. Germline V CDR1 and CDR2: WSHSY, SAAADI. This CDR3 contains 13 residues. This CDR3 reads CASRDLTLWTQYF. The CDR3 DNA reads TGCGCCAGCAGGGATCTTACCCTTTGGACCCAGTACTTC.

The rearrangement links TRBV7-6 to TRBJ2-3; TRBD2 matches at 13 bases. V lost 5 bases to trimming and J lost 2 bases; unmatched junction nucleotides: 4. CDR3 size: 16 residues. Germline values: CDR1 SGHVS, CDR2 FNYEAQ. The DNA of the CDR3 is TGTGCCAGCAGCCCGGGACTAGCGGGGATCACAGATACGCAGTATTTT. Translating it yields CASSPGLAGITDTQYF.

This chain joins TRBV5-1 and TRBJ1-4; 9 bases match TRBD1. Per germline, CDR1 SGHRS and CDR2 YFSETQ. Losses at the gene ends were 4 bases for V and 7 bases for J; bases not matched to a gene: 8. This CDR3 has 15 residues. Written as DNA, the CDR3 is TGCGCCAGCAGCGAGCGGACAGGGGAGGTTGAAAAACTGTTTTTT. Protein: CASSERTGEVEKLFF.

In its sample, this clone was seen a few times. The J gene is TRBJ1-3, the V gene TRBV27; D uncertain. Between the trimmed V and J ends, which lost 5 bases and 3 bases, there was a span of 8 bases. The CDR3 totals 13 residues. The germline V gene has CDR1 MNHEY and CDR2 SMNVEV (reference sequence). The CDR3 loop is CASSDDFGNTIYF. For the CDR3, the DNA is TGTGCCAGCAGTGACGACTTTGGAAACACCATATATTTT.

The rearrangement joins TRBV6-5 to TRBJ2-7, with a tentative D call TRBD1 (5 bases). The length of the CDR3 is 16 residues. The germline V gene encodes CDR1 MNHEY and CDR2 SVGAGI. V lost 0 bases and J lost 2, with 14 bases in between. CDR3 loop: CASSYSFLDRAYEQYF. CDR3 coding DNA: TGTGCCAGCAGTTACTCTTTTCTCGACAGAGCCTACGAGCAGTACTTC.

Of note for this clone: This sample includes further DNA sequences coding for the same CDR3. The J gene is TRBJ2-7, the V gene TRBV5-1; D is possibly TRBD2 (6 bases). Trimming cost V 2 bases and J 0 bases, with 9 bases left between them. Germline loops: CDR1 SGHRS, CDR2 YFSETQ. This CDR3 spans 14 amino acids. For the CDR3, the DNA is TGCGCCAGCAGCTTAGCGGGTTTCTCCTACGAGCAGTACTTC. Amino acids: CASSLAGFSYEQYF.

This clone was seen more than once but under ten times. The chain uses TRBV25-1 and TRBJ1-2; unclear D gene. This CDR3 has 12 amino acids. The V and J ends lost 6 bases and 3 bases respectively, with 8 bases between them. Germline V gene sequence: CDR1 MGHDK, CDR2 SYGVNS. CDR3 residues: CASRHGDYGYTF. The DNA for the CDR3 is TGTGCCAGCAGGCATGGGGACTATGGCTACACCTTC.

V usage is TRBV7-2 and J usage is TRBJ1-5; D gene uncertain. CDR3 length: 13 amino acids. Germline CDR1 is SGHTA and CDR2 is FQGNSA. V lost 5 bases and J 2 bases, leaving 7 bases between the germline ends. CDR3 residues: CASSAKGNQPQHF. For the CDR3, the DNA is TGTGCCAGCAGCGCGAAGGGCAATCAGCCCCAGCATTTT.

Here the CDR3 DNA reads TGTGCCAGCAGTGAAGCACCGGGACTAGCGGACGAGCAGTACTTC. As protein: CASSEAPGLADEQYF. The rearrangement uses TRBV6-1 and TRBJ2-7, with 11 bases that match TRBD2. Germline loops: CDR1 MNHNS, CDR2 SASEGT. The CDR3 has 15 amino acids. J lost 5 bases, V lost 0 bases, and 3 bases had no gene match.

The chain couples TRBV27 to TRBJ2-2, with D possibly being TRBD2 (5 bases). Germline assignment: CDR1 MNHEY and CDR2 SMNVEV (reference sequence). The V end was cut by 4 bases, the J end by 3 bases, with 18 bases between. This CDR3 has 17 residues. CDR3 bases: TGTGCCAGCAGTTCAATCGGGAAGCGGAGTTACACCGGGGAGCTGTTTTTT. Protein: CASSSIGKRSYTGELFF.

This chain joins TRBV15 and TRBJ2-1; 7 bases are a match to TRBD2. Germline CDR1 and CDR2: LNHNV and YYDKDF (reference sequence). J gave up 7 bases and V 1 base, and 7 bases lay outside the gene matches. The CDR3 runs to 15 residues. CDR3 region: CATSRAWRGNNEQFF. In DNA, the CDR3 is TGTGCCACCAGCAGAGCCTGGCGGGGGAATAATGAGCAGTTCTTC.

The chain couples TRBV19 to TRBJ1-4, with TRBD1 as a possible D gene (5 bases). The germline V and J ends were trimmed by 1 base and 3 bases, with 9 bases remaining between them. In germline, CDR1 is LNHDA, CDR2 SQIVND (reference sequence). This CDR3 has 15 residues. CDR3 DNA sequence: TGTGCCAGTAGTATAGCAGGGTATTCTAATGAAAAACTGTTTTTT. The encoded protein is CASSIAGYSNEKLFF.

This clone has a handful of counts. The rearrangement links TRBV5-1 to TRBJ2-2; D unclear. The CDR3 has 12 residues. V lost 4 bases, J lost 7 bases, and 8 bases lay in between. Germline lookup yields CDR1 SGHRS and CDR2 YFSETQ. This CDR3 reads CASSPTDGELFF. The DNA of the CDR3 is TGCGCCAGCAGCCCGACGGACGGGGAGCTGTTTTTT. The variable domain in full, with the rest retrieved from reference TRBV5-1 and TRBJ2-2, is KAGVTQTPRYLIKTRGQQVTLSCSPISGHRSVSWYQQTPGQGLQFLFEYFSETQRNKGNFPGRFSGRQFSNSRSEMNVSTLELGDSALYLCASSPTDGELFFGEGSRLTVL.

The genes are TRBV30 and TRBJ1-3; the D is unclear. V lost 4 bases and J lost 7, with 11 bases in between. The germline V gene encodes CDR1 GTSNPN and CDR2 SVGIG (reference sequence). The CDR3 is made up of 12 amino acids. The CDR3: CAWTVPGNTIYF. The CDR3 region has the DNA TGTGCCTGGACTGTCCCGGGGAACACCATATATTTT.

The genes are TRBV5-1 and TRBJ1-4; D is uncertain. Germline values: CDR1 SGHRS, CDR2 YFSETQ. The CDR3 has 13 residues. V lost 4 bases and J 7 bases, leaving 11 bases between the germline ends. In DNA, the CDR3 is TGCGCCAGCAGCCCCCGGGCGAGTGAAAAACTGTTTTTT. The encoded protein is CASSPRASEKLFF.

The rearrangement uses TRBV29-1 and TRBJ2-5, with 7 nucleotides matching TRBD2. CDR3 length equals 10 residues. Per the germline V gene, CDR1 is SQVTM and CDR2 is ANQGSEA. V was clipped by 7 bases and J by 4 bases; unmatched bases: 0. The CDR3 loop reads CSGGGETQYF. CDR3 nucleotide sequence: TGCAGCGGGGGGGGAGAGACCCAGTACTTC.

This chain uses TRBV19 with TRBJ1-2; D perhaps matches TRBD1 (5 bases). Germline loops: CDR1 LNHDA, CDR2 SQIVND (reference sequence). The length of the CDR3 is 14 residues. The V end lost 3 bases, the J end lost 4 bases, and 12 bases lay between the germline ends. As DNA, the CDR3 is TGTGCCAGTAGTATCACGGGGCTGCTCTATGGCTACACCTTC. It encodes CASSITGLLYGYTF.

The chain is built from TRBV9 and TRBJ2-6; a possible D gene is TRBD1 (6 bases). The CDR3 is 14 amino acids. V shed 4 bases and J shed 8 bases, with 13 bases lying between them. The germline gives CDR1 SGDLS, CDR2 YYNGEE. DNA of the CDR3: TGTGCCAGCAGCCCCCGGGACATTCCCAACGTCCTGACTTTC. The encoded protein is CASSPRDIPNVLTF.

In its sample, this clone was seen a few times. V gene TRBV7-9 combines with J gene TRBJ2-7; no reliable D call. The CDR3 runs to 12 residues. V was cut by 6 bases and J by 5 bases, with 11 bases left in between. The germline CDR1 and CDR2 sequences are SEHNR and FQNEAQ (reference sequence). The CDR3 here is CASRKDIHEQYF. DNA for the CDR3: TGTGCCAGCAGAAAAGACATCCACGAGCAGTACTTC.

The J gene is TRBJ2-1, the V gene TRBV2, with 8 bases aligning to TRBD2. V shed 0 bases and J 8 bases; nucleotides not matched to a gene: 0. Germline V CDR1 and CDR2: SNHLY, FYNNEI. There are 13 residues in the CDR3. This CDR3 is CASSEARGDEQFF. The CDR3 DNA follows: TGTGCCAGCAGTGAAGCGCGGGGGGATGAGCAGTTCTTC.

This chain uses TRBV2 with TRBJ1-2; D perhaps matches TRBD1 (5 bases). This CDR3 comprises 14 residues. V was shortened by 4 bases and J by 1 base, with 10 bases between the two germline ends. Germline V lookup: CDR1 SNHLY, CDR2 FYNNEI. The CDR3 coding sequence is TGTGCCAGCAGTGGGGGACTGATTAACTATGGCTACACCTTC. As protein: CASSGGLINYGYTF.

The V call is TRBV5-5, the J call TRBJ2-2; tentative D call: TRBD1 (6 bases). The CDR3 is 14 residues long. The V and J ends lost 3 bases and 5 bases respectively, with 11 bases between them. CDR1 is SGHKS, CDR2 YYEKEE, per germline (reference sequence). In DNA form, the CDR3 reads TGTGCCAGCAGCTCGGGACACTCGACCGGGGAGCTGTTTTTT. It translates to CASSSGHSTGELFF.

The V and J genes are TRBV7-2 and TRBJ2-2, with 7 bases lining up with TRBD2. Germline V gives CDR1 SGHTA, CDR2 FQGNSA. CDR3 length: 17 amino acids. After removal of 4 bases from V and 5 bases from J, the junction contained 13 bases not matched to a gene. CDR3: CASSSPLRLADTGELFF. Here the CDR3 DNA reads TGTGCCAGCAGCTCTCCTCTCCGACTAGCAGATACCGGGGAGCTGTTTTTT.

Comments on this clone: Additional DNA sequences in this sample encode the identical CDR3. The chain joins TRBV10-3 to TRBJ2-3; D is perhaps TRBD2 (5 bases). The V gene lost 6 bases and the J gene lost 3 bases, with 10 bases spanning the gap. The germline V gene has CDR1 ENHRY and CDR2 SYGVKD. The CDR3 sequence is 13 residues long. The CDR3 sequence: CAIRGSETDTQYF. CDR3 nucleotide sequence: TGTGCCATCAGGGGTAGCGAAACAGATACGCAGTATTTT.

The V call is TRBV5-1, the J call TRBJ2-7, with TRBD1 matching over 7 bases. J lost 0 bases, V lost 2 bases, and 5 bases had no gene match. The CDR3 is 15 amino acids. CDR1 is SGHRS and CDR2 is YFSETQ in the germline V gene. The CDR3 DNA is TGCGCCAGCAGCTTTTTGGGACAGAGCTCCTACGAGCAGTACTTC. Amino acids: CASSFLGQSSYEQYF.

The chain employs TRBV6-5 and TRBJ2-5; perhaps TRBD1 as D (5 bases). In germline, CDR1 is MNHEY, CDR2 SVGAGI. This CDR3 is 13 amino acids long. V shed 10 bases and J shed 5 bases, with 17 bases lying between them. Written as DNA, the CDR3 is TGTGCCAACCGCCAGGGTTCGCAGGAGACCCAGTACTTC. This encodes CANRQGSQETQYF.

The rearrangement uses TRBV4-3 and TRBJ2-7; D possibly corresponds to TRBD1 (5 bases). Germline loops: CDR1 LGHNA, CDR2 YSLEER. There are 18 residues in the CDR3. V was shortened by 5 bases and J by 2 bases, with 25 bases between the two germline ends. The DNA of the CDR3 is TGCGCCAGCAGCATATACCACCCAGGGAACCCGTACCCCTACGAGCAGTACTTC. Translation: CASSIYHPGNPYPYEQYF.

This sequence joins TRBV5-1 and TRBJ2-7; D gene ambiguous. CDR3 length equals 11 residues. The V end was cut by 0 bases, the J end by 2 bases, with 0 bases between. CDR1 SGHRS and CDR2 YFSETQ come from the germline V gene. The CDR3 region has the DNA TGCGCCAGCAGCTTGGCCTACGAGCAGTACTTC. Its translation is CASSLAYEQYF.

The genes are TRBV5-6 and TRBJ2-4; TRBD1 aligns across 7 bases. Trimming took 3 bases from V and 4 from J; bases not matched to a gene: 7. Germline CDR1 is SGHDT and CDR2 is YYEEEE. CDR3 size: 15 residues. The CDR3 DNA is TGTGCCAGCAGCTCTGCAGACAGGGATAAAAACATTCAGTACTTC. It yields the protein CASSSADRDKNIQYF.

The chain couples TRBV9 to TRBJ1-1, with TRBD1 matching 7 bases. The CDR3 contains 14 residues. Trimming cost V 3 bases and J 3 bases; bases outside gene matches: 5. CDR1 and CDR2 from the germline V gene are SGDLS and YYNGEE. The CDR3 sequence is CASSGRDSYTEAFF. Here the CDR3 DNA reads TGTGCCAGCAGCGGAAGGGACAGCTACACTGAAGCTTTCTTT.

The J gene is TRBJ2-2, the V gene TRBV7-9; 9 bases match TRBD2. Germline V gives CDR1 SEHNR, CDR2 FQNEAQ (reference sequence). The CDR3 runs 18 residues. V trimming: 1 base; J trimming: 3 bases; junction bases outside the gene matches: 9. The CDR3 DNA is TGTGCCAGCAGCTTAGTACGGGAGCTAGCGGGGTACACCGGGGAGCTGTTTTTT. Protein sequence: CASSLVRELAGYTGELFF.